This T cell receptor (beta chain) was observed in a study of T-cell memory formation after mild COVID-19. Whole-study context: Among the donors, TCR clusters were largely specific to each donor. Study-wide points: Later expanders leaned toward CD4+, whereas clones contracting from day 15 to 85 were balanced CD4/CD8.

TCRdb re-analysed the 5' RACE reads in MiXCR, keeping a single row per CDR3 protein. The sample holds around 150,000 distinct CDR3 sequences; roughly 28% are singletons and the top ten take about 11%. The CDR3 totals 14 residues. Losses at the gene ends were 1 base for V and 5 bases for J; bases not matched to a gene: 6. Germline loops: CDR1 DFQATT, CDR2 SNEGSKA (reference sequence). This clonotype has more than one count but fewer than ten. Its antigen is undetermined. The clonotype originates from an adult woman who had mild COVID-19 (a few samples of this study predate the infection). Cell type and time point are not known. The sample taken for sequencing was PBMCs or a T cell subset sorted from them (not recorded which). The V and J genes are TRBV20-1 and TRBJ2-7; 9 positions match TRBD1. CDR3 loop: CSARGWDRVNEQYF. The CDR3 nucleotides read TGCAGTGCTAGAGGATGGGACAGGGTCAACGAGCAGTACTTC.